This T cell receptor beta chain was found in a study of PD-1 blockade in mismatch repair-deficient tumors. At the level of the study: Patients had eleven to twelve mismatch repair-deficient cancer types and were previously treated and progressing.

All patients were mismatch repair deficient, assessed by either PCR or immunohistochemistry. TCRs were sequenced from a few patients responding to pembrolizumab. The repertoire was sequenced with immunoSEQ multiplex PCR; TCRdb's copy has only in-frame clones and lacks some. The sample contains some 85,000 clones, about four fifths of which appear only once. V trimming: 5 bases; J trimming: 0 bases; junction bases outside the gene matches: 3. The CDR3 has 15 residues. In germline, CDR1 is MNHEY, CDR2 SMNVEV (reference sequence). As for this clone: What it binds is not known.

Study results and caveats: Tumor-resident clones, often absent from pretreatment blood, expanded after pembrolizumab and then contracted.

This receptor was identified in an adult with mismatch repair-deficient cancer. This chain uses TRBV27 with TRBJ2-1; 8 bases line up with TRBD1. This specimen consisted of peripheral blood, obtained 44 weeks after starting pembrolizumab. CDR3 coding DNA: TGTGCCAGCAGTACAGGGGGAAGCTCCTACAATGAGCAGTTCTTC. The encoded protein is CASSTGGSSYNEQFF.